This T cell receptor (beta chain) was captured by sequencing in a study of OX40 agonist ivuxolimab in advanced cancers. Study-wide results and limits: Both blood CD4+ and CD8+ T cells showed clonal growth by week 6 at 0.1 to 3.0 mg/kg.

V was clipped by 5 bases and J by 0 bases, with 11 bases between them. This CDR3 region has 15 residues. Germline V CDR1 and CDR2: ENHRY, SYGVKD. The table came from immunoSEQ multiplex PCR; TCRdb's copy has only in-frame clones and leaves some out. Among some 31,000 clones listed, approximately 89% were seen once. As to this clone: Its matching antigen is unknown.

The V call is TRBV10-3, the J call TRBJ1-5; D uncertain. The sample in question was CD4+ or CD8+ T cells sorted from blood, obtained in a trial of the OX40 agonist ivuxolimab. The TCR was taken from an adult with an advanced solid tumor such as melanoma, head and neck, liver or kidney cancer. The CDR3 spells CAISKGWDSNQPQHF. For the CDR3, the DNA is TGTGCCATCAGTAAGGGCTGGGATAGCAATCAGCCCCAGCATTTT.